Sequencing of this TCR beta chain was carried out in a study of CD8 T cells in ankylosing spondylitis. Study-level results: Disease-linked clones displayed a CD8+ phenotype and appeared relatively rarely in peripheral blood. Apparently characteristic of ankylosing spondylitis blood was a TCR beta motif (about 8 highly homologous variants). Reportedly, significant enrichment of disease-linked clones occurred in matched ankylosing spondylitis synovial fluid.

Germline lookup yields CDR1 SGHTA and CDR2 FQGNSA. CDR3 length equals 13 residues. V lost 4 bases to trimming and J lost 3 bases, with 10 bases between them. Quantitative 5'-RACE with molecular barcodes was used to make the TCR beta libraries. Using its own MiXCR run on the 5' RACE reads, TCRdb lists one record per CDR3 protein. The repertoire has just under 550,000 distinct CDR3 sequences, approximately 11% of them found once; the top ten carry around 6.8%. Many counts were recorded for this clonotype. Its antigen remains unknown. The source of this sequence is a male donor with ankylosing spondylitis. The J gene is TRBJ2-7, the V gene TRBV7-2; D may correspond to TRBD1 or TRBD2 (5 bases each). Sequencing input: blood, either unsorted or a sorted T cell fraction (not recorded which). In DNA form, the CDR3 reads TGTGCCAGCAGCTCATCGGGGCTCTACGAGCAGTACTTC. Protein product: CASSSSGLYEQYF.